The present entry profiles one T cell receptor (beta chain) with its context. Source study methods: Counts of nucleated cells, estimated from reference gene primer amplification, were obtained. Assay: immunoSEQ multiplex PCR; the TCRdb copy retains only in-frame clones and omits some. The DNA was the basis for D and trimming; V, J and clone size are from that table. The sample yields fewer than 250,000 clones, about 83% seen once. The data originate from a study of blood T cell repertoires in COVID-19. Overall study context: Donors in the United States, Italy and Spain gave samples during acute or convalescent COVID-19. The cDNA or gDNA used as material had been derived from T cells, B-cell-depleted T cells, or PBMCs.

This receptor was obtained from a woman in her forties or fifties with acute or convalescent COVID-19. Source material: peripheral blood.

For the CDR3, the DNA is TGTGCCACCAGTGACACCACTAGTCCCTCAGATACGCAGTATTTT. Translating gives CATSDTTSPSDTQYF. This chain uses TRBV24-1 with TRBJ2-3; D is perhaps TRBD2 (5 bases). CDR1 is KGHDR and CDR2 is SFDVKD in the germline V gene. The CDR3 contains 15 residues. Trimming pared 4 bases from V and 4 bases from J, leaving 14 bases between.